These 17 T cell receptor beta chains share one sample of origin, sequenced in a study of post-analysis software for immune sequencing data. Unique molecular identifiers featured in each of the TCR beta cDNA libraries. TCRdb fed the PCR reads into MiXCR, producing one record per CDR3 protein. This sample has about half a million distinct CDR3 sequences, with over 35% found just once. These TCRs' antigens remain unknown. Findings of the study overall: TRBV5-6, TRBV5-1 and TRBV20-1 were among a handful of TRBV segments more frequent in patients than controls.

Sequenced material: blood. The source of these receptors is a girl between 10 and 17 years old with multiple sclerosis.

This clonotype was detected only a few times. The CDR3 loop reads CASSHHRGRRRNTQYF. CDR3 DNA sequence: TGTGCCAGCAGTCACCACAGGGGTAGGCGAAGAAATACGCAGTATTTT. The chain links TRBV6-4 to TRBJ2-3, with 7 positions matching TRBD1. The germline V gene encodes CDR1 MRHNA and CDR2 SNTAGT. The junction had 15 bases not matched to a gene; V was cut back by 5 bases and J by 7 bases. The CDR3 loop spans 16 amino acids.

The rearrangement uses TRBV6-2 or TRBV6-3 and TRBJ2-1; the D call may be TRBD1 or TRBD2 (5 bases each). The germline gives CDR1 MNHEY, CDR2 SVGEGT. Deletions cut 3 bases from V and 3 bases from J, with 12 bases between. The CDR3 sequence is 15 residues long. In DNA form, the CDR3 reads TGTGCCAGCAGTTATCCCGGGACCGACTACAATGAGCAGTTCTTC. Protein sequence: CASSYPGTDYNEQFF.

The table lists this clonotype with a few counts. V usage is TRBV7-2 and J usage is TRBJ1-1, with D tentatively TRBD1 (6 bases). V gave up 5 bases and J gave up 5 bases, with 15 bases separating them. This CDR3 is built from 14 residues. Looked up from germline, CDR1 is SGHTA and CDR2 is FQGNSA. The CDR3 sequence is CASSPLGGRTEAFF. In nucleotides, the CDR3 is TGTGCCAGCAGCCCATTGGGGGGGCGGACTGAAGCTTTCTTT. Looking up the rest from reference TRBV7-2 and TRBJ1-1 gives the full variable domain: GAGVSQSPSNKVTEKGKDVELRCDPISGHTALYWYRQSLGQGLEFLIYFQGNSAPDKSGLPSDRFSAERTGGSVSTLTIQRTQQEDSAVYLCASSPLGGRTEAFFGQGTRLTVV.

The chain links TRBV7-3 to TRBJ2-1; 7 bases agree with TRBD2. CDR1 and CDR2 (germline): SGHTA, FQGTGA. The CDR3 length is 18 residues. V was pared by 5 bases and J by 12 bases, with 25 bases of the junction left unmatched. The CDR3 spells CASSRSTGTTLNSSGQFF. The CDR3 coding sequence is TGTGCCAGCAGCCGAAGTACCGGGACTACGCTTAATTCAAGTGGGCAGTTCTTC.

The chain carries TRBV7-6 and TRBJ2-7, with no clear D. The CDR3 spans 12 residues. Germline values: CDR1 SGHVS, CDR2 FNYEAQ. Trimming took 11 bases from V and 1 from J, leaving 12 bases between them. CDR3 residues: CAPGLGSYEQYF. For the CDR3, the DNA is TGTGCCCCAGGTTTAGGGTCCTACGAGCAGTACTTC.

About this clonotype itself: One end of the junction varies from germline; a read error may be responsible. The J gene is TRBJ2-3, the V gene TRBV7-3, with D tentatively TRBD2 (6 bases). This CDR3 region has 15 residues. Germline V CDR1 and CDR2: SGHTA, FQGTGA. CDR3 residues: CAGSPSGGRTDTQYF. As DNA, the CDR3 is TGTGCCGGCAGCCCAAGTGGAGGGCGAACAGATACGCAGTATTTT. The entire variable domain, with the rest obtained from reference TRBV7-3 and TRBJ2-3, is as follows: GAGVSQTPSNKVTEKGKYVELRCDPISGHTALYWYRQSLGQGPEFLIYFQGTGAADDSGLPNDRFFAVRPEGSVSTLKIQRTERGDSAVYLCAGSPSGGRTDTQYFGPGTRLTVL.

This sequence joins TRBV29-1 and TRBJ1-1; D unresolved. The CDR3 consists of 11 residues. V was clipped by 6 bases and J by 4 bases, with 9 bases between them. Germline V lookup: CDR1 SQVTM, CDR2 ANQGSEA. The CDR3 coding sequence is TGCAGCGTCGACGGCAGCACTGAAGCTTTCTTT. Protein product: CSVDGSTEAFF.

The rearrangement joins TRBV9 to TRBJ1-3; TRBD1 agrees at 8 bases. The germline V gene encodes CDR1 SGDLS and CDR2 YYNGEE. CDR3 length: 18 residues. Trimming at V came to 0 bases and at J to 2 bases, leaving 10 bases not matched to a gene. CDR3 sequence reads: CASSVEDGQGRPGNTIYF. The CDR3 nucleotides read TGTGCCAGCAGCGTAGAGGACGGACAGGGCCGGCCTGGAAACACCATATATTTT.

This rearrangement joins TRBV6-1 to TRBJ1-3; 10 positions agree with TRBD1. The length of the CDR3 is 15 residues. The J segment lost 4 bases and the V segment lost 2 bases, leaving 2 bases of the junction unmatched. Germline CDR1 and CDR2: MNHNS and SASEGT. The CDR3 loop is CASSERQGAGNTIYF. The CDR3 region has the DNA TGTGCCAGCAGTGAAAGACAGGGGGCCGGAAACACCATATATTTT.

The gene calls are TRBV7-3 and TRBJ2-3, with TRBD1 identical over 12 bases. CDR1 is SGHTA, CDR2 FQGTGA, per germline. The CDR3 contains 18 residues. V lost 5 bases to trimming and J lost 1 base; unmatched junction nucleotides: 10. CDR3 sequence: CASSRDRGLAGGTDTQYF. The DNA of the CDR3 is TGTGCCAGCAGCCGGGACAGGGGGCTAGCGGGAGGCACAGATACGCAGTATTTT.

This clonotype was counted a few times. The chain recombines TRBV29-1 with TRBJ2-5; perhaps TRBD1 as D (6 bases). V lost 6 bases, J lost 3 bases, and 11 bases lay in between. The CDR3 contains 12 residues. Per the germline V gene, CDR1 is SQVTM and CDR2 is ANQGSEA. The CDR3 DNA reads TGCAGCGTGGCAGGGGAAAAAGAGACCCAGTACTTC. This translates into CSVAGEKETQYF.

V usage is TRBV28 and J usage is TRBJ1-2; D remains ambiguous. V was trimmed by 2 bases and J by 4 bases, leaving 14 bases between them. The germline CDR1 and CDR2 sequences are MDHEN and SYDVKM. The CDR3 is 15 amino acids. CDR3 nucleotide sequence: TGTGCCAGCAGTTTACCCGAGGTTGGGATCTATGGCTACACCTTC. It yields the protein CASSLPEVGIYGYTF.

The chain links TRBV7-8 to TRBJ1-2; D might be TRBD1 (6 bases). Trimming shortened V by 1 base and J by 1 base, and 16 bases separated the two germline ends. There are 17 residues in the CDR3. Germline V CDR1 and CDR2: SGHVS, FQNEAQ. CDR3 coding DNA: TGTGCCAGCAGCTTAGAACGGTGGGGGCCACGTAACTATGGCTACACCTTC. As protein: CASSLERWGPRNYGYTF.

This clonotype was seen a few times. The chain recombines TRBV4-1 with TRBJ2-3; unclear D gene. This CDR3 contains 15 residues. The germline V gene encodes CDR1 MGHRA and CDR2 YSYEKL. With 0 bases removed from V and 4 bases from J, the gap between germline ends came to 11 bases. The CDR3 bases are TGCGCCAGCAGCCAAGAGGCAGGAGAGGCAGATACGCAGTATTTT. It yields the protein CASSQEAGEADTQYF.

The chain recombines TRBV2 with TRBJ2-7, with a possible D match to TRBD2 (5 bases). The V end lost 3 bases, the J end lost 7 bases, and 10 bases lay between the germline ends. Germline V CDR1 and CDR2: SNHLY, FYNNEI. The CDR3 is made up of 12 amino acids. The DNA for the CDR3 is TGTGCCAGCAGTGAGGCTTCGGGAGAGCAGTACTTC. This encodes CASSEASGEQYF.

The chain uses TRBV3-1 and TRBJ2-1, with 7 bases fitting TRBD1. This CDR3 spans 14 amino acids. The V gene's germline CDR1 is LGHDT and CDR2 YNNKEL (reference sequence). V was clipped by 0 bases and J by 8 bases; unmatched bases: 4. The CDR3 sequence: CASSQEWTGHEQFF. For the CDR3, the DNA is TGTGCCAGCAGCCAAGAGTGGACAGGTCATGAGCAGTTCTTC.

V usage is TRBV5-6 and J usage is TRBJ2-7; no clear D. Germline V lookup: CDR1 SGHDT, CDR2 YYEEEE. V was cut by 1 base and J by 3 bases, with 5 bases left in between. There are 12 residues in the CDR3. The CDR3 here is CASSLLYYEQYF. CDR3 DNA: TGTGCCAGCAGCTTGCTTTACTACGAGCAGTACTTC.